Presented here are 2 T cell receptor beta chains from one specimen sequenced in a study of T cell repertoires in cytomegalovirus infection. MiXCR, run by TCRdb on the reads, gives a single entry per CDR3 protein. The sample shows some 800,000 distinct CDR3 sequences, approximately 29% of them seen only once. Their recognized antigens are unknown. The sample was cultured CD8+ T cells from PBMCs, taken from culture after CMV antigen stimulation. These receptors were taken from a human donor in good health (CMV status not recorded). Some clones in this sample may be carry-over from other donors' samples.

The chain joins TRBV4-1 to TRBJ2-2; the D gene is possibly TRBD2 (6 bases). Germline-derived CDR1 and CDR2 are MGHRA and YSYEKL. The CDR3 contains 18 residues. Trimming cost V 2 bases and J 1 base, with 17 bases left between them. CDR3 amino acids: CASSQIFAGRRNTGELFF. In nucleotides, the CDR3 is TGCGCCAGCAGCCAAATTTTCGCGGGGCGAAGGAACACCGGGGAGCTGTTTTTT.

The CDR3 DNA sequence: TGTGCCAGCAGCCAAGAGGTGCGGCGTTACAATGAGCAGTTCTTC. This translates into CASSQEVRRYNEQFF. The chain links TRBV14 to TRBJ2-1; D is undetermined. The V and J ends lost 0 bases and 4 bases respectively, with 10 bases between them. Germline lookup yields CDR1 SGHDN and CDR2 FVKESK. The CDR3 has 15 residues.